This note documents a single T cell receptor beta chain sequence. Its antigen remains unknown. This specimen belongs to a study of OX40 agonist ivuxolimab in advanced cancers. V gave up 5 bases and J gave up 1 base, with 18 bases separating them. This CDR3 is 16 amino acids long. Germline V CDR1 and CDR2: MNHEY, SMNVEV (reference sequence). General study points: With doses of 0.1 to 3.0 mg/kg, CD4+ and CD8+ blood T cells had undergone clonal expansion by week 6.

Assay: immunoSEQ multiplex PCR; the TCRdb copy retains only in-frame clones and omits some. The sample contains fewer than 50,000 clones, more than 75% of which appear only once. The clonotype was recovered from an adult with an advanced solid tumor such as melanoma, head and neck, liver or kidney cancer. The J gene is TRBJ2-7, the V gene TRBV27; possibly TRBD2 for D (6 bases). The sample was CD4+ or CD8+ T cells sorted from blood, taken in a trial of the OX40 agonist ivuxolimab. The CDR3 sequence: CASSPERRDRSYEQYF. The CDR3 DNA is TGTGCCAGCAGTCCCGAGCGGAGGGATAGGTCCTACGAGCAGTACTTC.